This T cell receptor (beta chain) was recorded in a study of T-cell memory formation after mild COVID-19 (dated by TCRdb to about 2021). For the wider study: TCR sequence clusters from the two donors were largely donor specific. T-cell clones expanding and contracting after mild COVID-19 in two donors were tracked by longitudinal TCRalpha and TCRbeta repertoire sequencing. The cohort comprised two young, previously healthy adult volunteers, one female and one male.

This clonotype was seen only a few times. The antigen it recognizes is unknown. Base qualities are missing; no much larger clone stands one base away. Study-wide conclusions, independent of this receptor: Contracting CD4+ clones appeared mostly in the CM and EM memory subsets, whereas CD8+ clones were enriched in EMRA. SARS-CoV-2 specificity of the second-wave clones peaking on day 37 was not confirmed. The study included only a couple of mild cases, and larger cohorts that include severe cases with pre-infection samples were judged to be necessary. Clones contracting from day 15 to 85 had balanced CD4/CD8 phenotypes, while a second wave expanding from day 15 to 37 was biased towards CD4+. Some responding clones were detected in pre-infection memory, which suggested that pre-existing cross-reactive memory T cells had joined the SARS-CoV-2 response.

PBMCs were isolated by Ficoll-Paque density gradient centrifugation. Sequencing instrument: Illumina NovaSeq 6000. TCRalpha and TCRbeta cDNA libraries were constructed by 5'RACE with constant-segment primers, with sample barcodes and unique molecular identifiers being introduced. Trizol reagent was used to extract RNA from every sample. Libraries were amplified in two PCR steps, with a second sample barcode and Illumina TruSeq adapters added in the second step. Sequencing of the libraries was done on an Illumina NovaSeq, producing 2 x 150 bp paired-end reads. Under the source paper's analysis protocol: Reads were demultiplexed and collapsed into UMI-guided consensus sequences with migec v1.2.7. Using mixcr v2.1.11, UMI consensuses were aligned to TRA and TRB V and J templates and then assembled into clonotypes. Clonotypes were classified as expanded or contracted when called significant by both edgeR and NoisET, with noise models trained on biological replicates. For edgeR calls, a false discovery rate-adjusted p below 0.01 and a log2 fold-change threshold of 1 were applied. PCA with hierarchical clustering of max-normalized trajectories of the 1000 most abundant clonotypes was used as exploratory dynamics analysis. Each responding clone was given a CD4 or CD8 phenotype based on the CD4+ and CD8+ repertoires, which had been sequenced separately. The raw public data were reprocessed by TCRdb itself: fastp quality trimming at Q25, MiXCR clonotype calling, in-frame beta chains only. Every entry covers one CDR3 protein and lists the most common genes and DNA from its rows. The V and J calls follow TCRdb's processing rather than the paper's. This sample gives about 560,000 distinct CDR3 sequences in total; roughly 21% of them show up just once. Clones ranked in the top ten supply around 8.4% of the sample.

Taken from cysteine to phenylalanine, the CDR3 has 16 residues. Kept here is only the CDR3 DNA, which spans 48 bases and is read in frame from base 1. The germline V gene encodes CDR1 DFQATT and CDR2 SNEGSKA (reference sequence). At the junction V is shortened by 1 base and J by 2 bases, with 16 bases in between. The chain is assembled from TRBV20-1 and TRBJ2-3; a tentative D match to TRBD2 spans 5 bases. Sequenced material: PBMCs or a T cell subset sorted from them (not recorded which). The sequence was collected from an adult woman who had mild COVID-19 (a few samples of this study predate the infection). The sample titles of this study are shuffled in the database, so cell type and time point are left out; the donor was told from shared clones. Here is the DNA: TGCAGTGCTAGAGGGCTAGCAGCACTTATCACAGATACGCAGTATTTT. It translates as CSARGLAALITDTQYF.